The next 19 T cell receptor beta chains were all read from a single sample in a study of T cells in Graves' hyperthyroidism and ophthalmopathy. Researchers took RNA transcripts and amplified the TCR beta CDR3 regions from them. Primed by the HTBI set, a first-round RT-PCR was run on the TCR CDR3. TCRdb re-analysed the multiplex PCR reads in MiXCR, keeping a single row per CDR3 protein. The table lists 700,000 or so distinct CDR3 sequences, 16% of them singletons. Sequenced: blood. These TCRs come from a man aged 18 to 29 with Graves' hyperthyroidism.

The sample holds a few counts of this clonotype. This rearrangement joins TRBV6-2 or TRBV6-3 to TRBJ2-7; D unclear. The CDR3 covers 14 residues. Germline V gene data show CDR1 as MNHEY and CDR2 as SVGEGT. Deletions cut 2 bases from V and 1 base from J, with 9 bases between. CDR3 in amino acids: CASSYVSDSYEQYF. The CDR3 coding sequence is TGTGCCAGCAGTTACGTGTCAGATTCCTACGAGCAGTACTTC.

In its sample, this clonotype was seen many times. This chain uses TRBV6-1 with TRBJ1-6; D is unresolved. The CDR3 is made up of 13 amino acids. Germline values: CDR1 MNHNS, CDR2 SASEGT. Trimming took 2 bases from V and 9 from J, leaving 8 bases between them. The CDR3 protein is CASSESESSPLHF. In nucleotides, the CDR3 is TGTGCCAGCAGTGAATCGGAGTCTTCACCCCTCCACTTT.

The CDR3 DNA follows: TGTGCCACCAGCCGACGAGTGACAGAAAGCAATCAGCCCCAGCATTTT. Its translation is CATSRRVTESNQPQHF. The chain joins TRBV15 to TRBJ1-5; D is possibly TRBD1 (5 bases). CDR1 and CDR2 from the germline V gene are LNHNV and YYDKDF (reference sequence). CDR3 length equals 16 residues. The V and J ends lost 5 bases and 1 base respectively, with 15 bases between them.

A few counts support this clonotype. The V gene is TRBV28, the J gene TRBJ2-2; D is undetermined. This CDR3 is built from 15 residues. CDR1 is MDHEN, CDR2 SYDVKM, per germline. The V gene lost 2 bases and the J gene lost 4 bases, with 11 bases spanning the gap. CDR3 nucleotides: TGTGCCAGCAGTTTACGAGGTAGACCCACCGGGGAGCTGTTTTTT. Its translation: CASSLRGRPTGELFF.

This clonotype has just a few counts. The rearrangement links TRBV11-1 to TRBJ2-6, with D possibly matching TRBD1 (6 bases). This CDR3 has 16 amino acids. Germline V gene sequence: CDR1 SGHAT, CDR2 FQDESV (reference sequence). Trimming pared 2 bases from V and 4 bases from J, leaving 12 bases between. The CDR3 DNA reads TGTGCCAGCAGCTTAACGCCCGGGACAGGGGCCAACGTCCTGACTTTC. Its protein is CASSLTPGTGANVLTF.

This chain connects TRBV7-2 to TRBJ1-2; D is unresolved. Germline V gene data show CDR1 as SGHTA and CDR2 as FQGNSA. The CDR3 is 14 amino acids. V was clipped by 2 bases and J by 3 bases, with 10 bases between them. The CDR3 is CASSLTAVDYGYTF. CDR3 DNA sequence: TGTGCCAGCAGCTTAACGGCAGTGGACTATGGCTACACCTTC.

This clonotype was seen repeatedly, ten times or more. The chain combines TRBV10-3 with TRBJ1-1; D not resolved. V shed 1 base and J shed 8 bases, with 11 bases lying between them. CDR1 ENHRY and CDR2 SYGVKD come from the germline V gene. This CDR3 region has 13 residues. CDR3 amino acids: CAISEYAGEEAFF. CDR3 bases: TGTGCCATCAGTGAGTATGCCGGCGAAGAAGCTTTCTTT.

The table lists this clonotype with many counts. This chain uses TRBV20-1 with TRBJ2-1; 9 bases map to TRBD2. Germline V gene sequence: CDR1 DFQATT, CDR2 SNEGSKA (reference sequence). V was clipped by 0 bases and J by 7 bases; unmatched bases: 4. The CDR3 is 14 residues long. CDR3 coding DNA: TGCAGTGCTAGAGATAGCGGGGGCAGAAATGAGCAGTTCTTC. Protein sequence: CSARDSGGRNEQFF.

At least ten counts were recorded for this clonotype. Written as DNA, the CDR3 is TGTGCCAGCACACGGACTCCCCCCCCAGATACGCAGTATTTT. Its protein product is CASTRTPPPDTQYF. The chain carries TRBV27 and TRBJ2-3; D is possibly TRBD2 (5 bases). CDR3 size: 14 residues. Germline V gives CDR1 MNHEY, CDR2 SMNVEV (reference sequence). Trimming cost V 7 bases and J 4 bases, with 15 bases left between them.

The chain combines TRBV6-5 with TRBJ1-2, with D hard to call. This CDR3 is 14 amino acids long. V shed 0 bases and J shed 4 bases, with 9 bases lying between them. CDR1 and CDR2 from the germline V gene are MNHEY and SVGAGI. CDR3 in DNA: TGTGCCAGCAGTTACTCGAGTCAGTTCTATGGCTACACCTTC. Translation: CASSYSSQFYGYTF.

This clonotype came up many times. The chain uses TRBV28 and TRBJ1-1, with 8 bases aligning to TRBD1. Per germline, CDR1 MDHEN and CDR2 SYDVKM. This CDR3 comprises 14 residues. The V and J ends lost 4 bases and 5 bases, in that order; junction bases with no gene match: 6. The CDR3 here is CASSYPRGPTEAFF. CDR3 nucleotide sequence: TGTGCCAGCAGTTACCCCAGGGGGCCTACTGAAGCTTTCTTT. The whole variable domain, remainder taken from reference TRBV28 and TRBJ1-1, is DVKVTQSSRYLVKRTGEKVFLECVQDMDHENMFWYRQDPGLGLRLIYFSYDVKMKEKGDIPEGYSVSREKKERFSLILESASTNQTSMYLCASSYPRGPTEAFFGQGTRLTVV.

The table lists this clonotype with many counts. A read error is possible here, since a much larger clone lies one base away. This chain links TRBV27 with TRBJ1-5; D is unresolved. With 2 bases removed from V and 3 bases from J, the gap between germline ends came to 8 bases. The germline CDR1 and CDR2 sequences are MNHEY and SMNVEV (reference sequence). This CDR3 is 14 amino acids long. CDR3 sequence reads: CASSLRGTNQPQHF. The CDR3 DNA is TGTGCCAGCAGTTTACGGGGTACCAATCAGCCCCAGCATTTT.

The chain joins TRBV5-1 to TRBJ1-1; D unresolved. CDR3 length: 14 residues. Trimming took off 4 bases at V and 0 bases at J, with 10 bases between the two ends. From germline, CDR1 is SGHRS and CDR2 YFSETQ. CDR3 sequence: CASSPSIVNTEAFF. Written as DNA, the CDR3 is TGCGCCAGCAGCCCCTCCATCGTGAACACTGAAGCTTTCTTT.

This clonotype was counted a few times. J is TRBJ2-7 and V is TRBV27; 11 bases line up with TRBD2. This CDR3 contains 16 residues. Germline loops: CDR1 MNHEY, CDR2 SMNVEV (reference sequence). The junction had 12 bases not matched to a gene; V was cut back by 6 bases and J by 5 bases. The CDR3 loop is CASSPILAGVVHEQYF. The CDR3, as DNA: TGTGCCAGCAGCCCAATACTAGCGGGAGTTGTTCACGAGCAGTACTTC.

The rearrangement uses TRBV11-1 and TRBJ2-7, with D perhaps matching TRBD2 (6 bases). The V gene's germline CDR1 is SGHAT and CDR2 FQDESV (reference sequence). V was clipped by 8 bases and J by 5 bases, with 22 bases between them. The CDR3 runs 15 residues. The CDR3 sequence: CASGVTGGGIDEQYF. CDR3 in DNA: TGTGCCAGCGGGGTAACGGGTGGAGGGATCGACGAGCAGTACTTC.

This clonotype was seen only once. The J gene is TRBJ1-1, the V gene TRBV18; D ambiguous. Deletions cut 4 bases from V and 0 bases from J, with 12 bases between. The germline V gene has CDR1 KGHSH and CDR2 LQKENI. This CDR3 has 15 residues. The CDR3 here is CASSQGNFMNTEAFF. DNA for the CDR3: TGTGCCAGCTCACAAGGGAATTTTATGAACACTGAAGCTTTCTTT.

The rearrangement links TRBV19 to TRBJ2-3, with D possibly being TRBD2 (6 bases). Germline V gene sequence: CDR1 LNHDA, CDR2 SQIVND (reference sequence). Trimming took 7 bases from V and 0 from J, leaving 17 bases between them. CDR3 length equals 16 residues. CDR3 protein: CASTLGDWMSTDTQYF. The CDR3 coding sequence is TGTGCCAGTACCCTTGGGGACTGGATGAGCACAGATACGCAGTATTTT.

As concerns this clonotype: This may be a read error, as it is one base from a much larger clone. The genes are TRBV5-1 and TRBJ1-1; D gene unclear. Germline CDR1 SGHRS, CDR2 YFSETQ. CDR3 size: 13 residues. V was shortened by 4 bases and J by 10 bases, with 17 bases between the two germline ends. CDR3 sequence reads: CASSDQQWAGAFF. In DNA form, the CDR3 reads TGCGCCAGCAGCGACCAACAGTGGGCGGGAGCTTTCTTT.

This clonotype was counted a single time. The rearrangement joins TRBV28 to TRBJ2-5, with 7 nucleotides matching TRBD1. Trimming removed 6 bases from V and 2 bases from J; junction bases left unmatched: 12. This CDR3 is 16 amino acids long. Looked up from germline, CDR1 is MDHEN and CDR2 is SYDVKM. CDR3 in DNA: TGTGCCAGCAGAAGAGGGCAACCGGGACAGCAAGAGACCCAGTACTTC. The encoded protein is CASRRGQPGQQETQYF.